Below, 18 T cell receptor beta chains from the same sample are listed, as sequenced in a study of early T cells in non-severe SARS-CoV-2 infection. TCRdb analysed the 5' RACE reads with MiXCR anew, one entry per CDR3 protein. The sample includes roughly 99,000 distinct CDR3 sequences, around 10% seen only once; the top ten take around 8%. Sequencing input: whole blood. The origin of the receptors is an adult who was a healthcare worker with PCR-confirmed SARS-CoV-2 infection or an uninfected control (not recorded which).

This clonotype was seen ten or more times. CDR3 DNA sequence: TGTGCCAGCAGTACCAGGGGACTTAATGAAAAACTGTTTTTT. Residues: CASSTRGLNEKLFF. This rearrangement joins TRBV28 to TRBJ1-4; D might be TRBD1 (6 bases). V shed 5 bases and J shed 4 bases, with 11 bases lying between them. Per the germline V gene, CDR1 is MDHEN and CDR2 is SYDVKM. This CDR3 is 14 amino acids long. The full variable domain, its missing parts supplied by reference TRBV28 and TRBJ1-4, is DVKVTQSSRYLVKRTGEKVFLECVQDMDHENMFWYRQDPGLGLRLIYFSYDVKMKEKGDIPEGYSVSREKKERFSLILESASTNQTSMYLCASSTRGLNEKLFFGSGTQLSVL.

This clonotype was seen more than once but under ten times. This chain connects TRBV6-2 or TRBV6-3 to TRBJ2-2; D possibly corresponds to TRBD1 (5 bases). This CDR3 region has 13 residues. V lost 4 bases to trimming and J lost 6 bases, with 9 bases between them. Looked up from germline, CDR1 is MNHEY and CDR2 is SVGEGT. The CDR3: CASSSRVAGELFF. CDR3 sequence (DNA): TGTGCCAGCAGTTCCAGGGTGGCCGGGGAGCTGTTTTTT.

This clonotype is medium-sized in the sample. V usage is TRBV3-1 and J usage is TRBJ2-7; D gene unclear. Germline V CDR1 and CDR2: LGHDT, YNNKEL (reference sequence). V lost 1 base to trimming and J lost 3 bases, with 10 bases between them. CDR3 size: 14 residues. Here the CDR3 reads CASSQGSPVYEQYF. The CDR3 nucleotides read TGTGCCAGCAGCCAAGGGAGCCCTGTCTACGAGCAGTACTTC.

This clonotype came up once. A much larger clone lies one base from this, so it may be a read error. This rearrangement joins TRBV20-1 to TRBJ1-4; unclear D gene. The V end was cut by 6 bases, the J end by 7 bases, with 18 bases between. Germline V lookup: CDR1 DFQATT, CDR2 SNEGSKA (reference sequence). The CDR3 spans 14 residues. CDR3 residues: CSASGMQDVEKLFF. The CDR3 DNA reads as TGCAGTGCCAGCGGGATGCAGGATGTTGAAAAACTGTTTTTT.

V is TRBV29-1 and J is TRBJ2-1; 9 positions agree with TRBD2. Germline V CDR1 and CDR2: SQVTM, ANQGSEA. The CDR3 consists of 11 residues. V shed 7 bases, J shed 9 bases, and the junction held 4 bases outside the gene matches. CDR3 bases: TGCAGCGGAATTAGCGGGGGTGAGCAGTTCTTC. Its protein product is CSGISGGEQFF.

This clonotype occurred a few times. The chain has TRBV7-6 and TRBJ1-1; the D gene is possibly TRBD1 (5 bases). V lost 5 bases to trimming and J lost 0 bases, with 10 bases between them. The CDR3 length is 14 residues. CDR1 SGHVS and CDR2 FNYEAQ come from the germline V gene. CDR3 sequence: CASSADSLNTEAFF. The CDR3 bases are TGTGCCAGCAGCGCAGACAGTCTGAACACTGAAGCTTTCTTT.

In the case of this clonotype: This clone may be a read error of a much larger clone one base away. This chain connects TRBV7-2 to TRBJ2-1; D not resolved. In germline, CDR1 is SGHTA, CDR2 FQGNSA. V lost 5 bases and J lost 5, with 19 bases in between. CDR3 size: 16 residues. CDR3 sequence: CASSPSRLGSHNEQFF. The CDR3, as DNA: TGTGCCAGCAGCCCCTCGCGACTGGGTTCCCACAATGAGCAGTTCTTC. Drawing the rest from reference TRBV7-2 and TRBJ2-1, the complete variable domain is GAGVSQSPSNKVTEKGKDVELRCDPISGHTALYWYRQSLGQGLEFLIYFQGNSAPDKSGLPSDRFSAERTGGSVSTLTIQRTQQEDSAVYLCASSPSRLGSHNEQFFGPGTRLTVL.

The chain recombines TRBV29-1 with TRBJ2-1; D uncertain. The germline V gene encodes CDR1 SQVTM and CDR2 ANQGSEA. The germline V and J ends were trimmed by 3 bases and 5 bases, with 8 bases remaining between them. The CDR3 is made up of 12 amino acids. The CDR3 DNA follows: TGCAGCGTTGACAGGTCCAACAATGAGCAGTTCTTC. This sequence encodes CSVDRSNNEQFF.

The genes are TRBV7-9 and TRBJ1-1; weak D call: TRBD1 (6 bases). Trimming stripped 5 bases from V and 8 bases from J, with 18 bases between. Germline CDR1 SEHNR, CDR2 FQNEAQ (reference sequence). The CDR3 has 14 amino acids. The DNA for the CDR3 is TGTGCCAGCAGCAGCAAAACAGGGAGGATAGAAGCTTTCTTT. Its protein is CASSSKTGRIEAFF.

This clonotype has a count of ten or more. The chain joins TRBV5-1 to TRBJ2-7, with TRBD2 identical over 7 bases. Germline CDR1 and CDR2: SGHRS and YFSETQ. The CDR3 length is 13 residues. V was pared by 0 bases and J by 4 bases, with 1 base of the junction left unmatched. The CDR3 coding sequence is TGCGCCAGCAGCTTGGAAGCGGGGTACGAGCAGTACTTC. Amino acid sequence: CASSLEAGYEQYF.

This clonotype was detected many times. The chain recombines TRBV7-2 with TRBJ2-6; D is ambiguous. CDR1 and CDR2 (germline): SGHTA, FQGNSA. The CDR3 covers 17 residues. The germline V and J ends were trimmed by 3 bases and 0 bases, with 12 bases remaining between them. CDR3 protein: CASSLNPMNSGANVLTF. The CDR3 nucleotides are TGTGCCAGCAGCTTGAACCCGATGAACTCTGGGGCCAACGTCCTGACTTTC.

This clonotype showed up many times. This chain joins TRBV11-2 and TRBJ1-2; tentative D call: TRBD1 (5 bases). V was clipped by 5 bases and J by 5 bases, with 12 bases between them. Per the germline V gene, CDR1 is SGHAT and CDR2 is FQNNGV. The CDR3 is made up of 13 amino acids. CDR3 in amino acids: CASSIGTFYGYTF. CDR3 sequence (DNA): TGTGCCAGCAGCATCGGGACCTTTTATGGCTACACCTTC.

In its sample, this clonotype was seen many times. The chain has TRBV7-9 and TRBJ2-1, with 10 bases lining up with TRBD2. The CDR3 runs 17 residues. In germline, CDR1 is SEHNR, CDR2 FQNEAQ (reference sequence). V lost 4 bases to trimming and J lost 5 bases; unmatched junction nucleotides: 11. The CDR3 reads CASSYLSSGLANNEQFF. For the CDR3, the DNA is TGTGCCAGCAGCTACCTATCTTCGGGACTAGCGAACAATGAGCAGTTCTTC.

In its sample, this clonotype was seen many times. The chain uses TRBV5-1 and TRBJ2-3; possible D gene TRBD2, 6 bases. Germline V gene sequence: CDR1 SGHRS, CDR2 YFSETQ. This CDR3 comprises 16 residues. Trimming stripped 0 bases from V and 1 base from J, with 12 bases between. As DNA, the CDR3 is TGCGCCAGCAGCTTGGAGCGGTCTAGCGGCACAGATACGCAGTATTTT. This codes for CASSLERSSGTDTQYF.

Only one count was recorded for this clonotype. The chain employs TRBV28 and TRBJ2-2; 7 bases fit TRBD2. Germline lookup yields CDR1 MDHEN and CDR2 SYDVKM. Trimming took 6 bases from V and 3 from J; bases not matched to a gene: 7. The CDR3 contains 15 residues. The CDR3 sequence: CASRRLAEYTGELFF. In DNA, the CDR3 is TGTGCCAGCAGGCGGCTAGCGGAATACACCGGGGAGCTGTTTTTT.

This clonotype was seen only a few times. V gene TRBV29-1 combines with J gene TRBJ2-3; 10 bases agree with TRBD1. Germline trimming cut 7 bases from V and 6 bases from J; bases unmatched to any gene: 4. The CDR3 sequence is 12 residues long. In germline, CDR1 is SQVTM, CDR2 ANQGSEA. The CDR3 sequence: CSADRGFDTQYF. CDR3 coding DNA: TGCAGCGCGGACAGGGGGTTCGATACGCAGTATTTT.

Written as DNA, the CDR3 is TGCGCCAGCAGCCAAGAGCTTTTCAGCGGGAGGCCTCACAATGAGCAGTTCTTC. It yields the protein CASSQELFSGRPHNEQFF. The chain carries TRBV4-3 and TRBJ2-1; 9 bases align to TRBD2. This CDR3 spans 18 amino acids. Germline trimming cut 0 bases from V and 5 bases from J; bases unmatched to any gene: 11. Per germline, CDR1 LGHNA and CDR2 YSLEER.

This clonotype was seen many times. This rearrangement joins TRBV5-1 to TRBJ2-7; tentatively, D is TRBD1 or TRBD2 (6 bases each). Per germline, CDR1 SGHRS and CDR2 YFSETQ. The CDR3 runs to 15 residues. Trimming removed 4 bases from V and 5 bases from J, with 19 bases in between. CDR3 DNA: TGCGCCAGCAGCCTGGCGGGGACAATGTCGGACGAGCAGTACTTC. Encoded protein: CASSLAGTMSDEQYF.